The rows below give T cell receptor beta chains drawn from one sample of a study of CD8 T cells in Susac syndrome. A single record per CDR3 protein comes from TCRdb applying MiXCR to the immunoSEQ multiplex PCR reads. Among 400,000 to 550,000 distinct CDR3 sequences, approximately 85% were seen once, and the ten largest hold about 0.12%. Sequencing was performed on CD8+ T cells from PBMCs. All receptors come from a human donor with multiple sclerosis. Both conserved end residues are part of each CDR3. A D gene is named only where the DNA matches it firmly. Clone size is not always given. Where it is, it says once, few, many or a class for expanded clones.

TRBJ2-5	NA	TRBV6-6	NA	CASQGRMEETQYF	TGTGCCAGCCAGGGACGGATGGAAGAGACCCAGTACTTC
TRBJ2-6	NA	TRBV4-1	NA	CASSPYSGANVLTF	TGTGCCAGCAGCCCATACTCTGGGGCCAACGTCCTGACTTTC
TRBJ2-7	once	TRBV19	NA	CASSIAGAEQYF	TGTGCCAGTAGTATAGCGGGGGCTGAGCAGTACTTC
TRBJ1-4	NA	TRBV4-1	TRBD1	CASSQGPGQGNEKLFF	TGCGCCAGCAGCCAAGGACCGGGACAGGGAAATGAAAAACTGTTTTTT
TRBJ1-1	NA	TRBV4-2	TRBD1	CASSPQGFNTEAFF	TGTGCCAGCAGCCCACAGGGGTTTAACACTGAAGCTTTCTTT
TRBJ2-1	NA	TRBV6-1	NA	CASSEQGGAYNEQFF	TGTGCCAGCAGTGAACAGGGCGGGGCCTACAATGAGCAGTTCTTC
TRBJ1-1	once	TRBV27	NA	CASSLTGTYTEAFF	TGTGCCAGCAGTCTAACAGGGACTTACACTGAAGCTTTCTTT
TRBJ2-3	NA	TRBV15	NA	CATSATRDPRYTDTQYF	TGTGCCACCAGCGCCACCCGGGACCCGAGATACACAGATACGCAGTATTTT
TRBJ2-1	NA	TRBV4-1	NA	CASSQVGTGGQQFF	TGCGCCAGCAGCCAAGTCGGGACCGGGGGACAGCAGTTCTTC
TRBJ1-2	NA	TRBV29-1	NA	CSVESIGGTIIIYGYTF	TGCAGCGTTGAGTCTATAGGGGGGACAATCATAATCTATGGCTACACCTTC
TRBJ2-7	NA	TRBV27	NA	CASSVGLGGYEQYF	TGTGCCAGCAGTGTGGGGCTGGGAGGATACGAGCAGTACTTC
TRBJ2-1	NA	TRBV7-9	NA	CASSPEERSYNEQFF	TGTGCCAGCAGCCCGGAGGAGCGGAGCTACAATGAGCAGTTCTTC
TRBJ2-7	NA	TRBV7-3	TRBD1	CASSSTGGSEEQYF	TGTGCCAGCAGTTCGACAGGGGGAAGTGAAGAGCAGTACTTC
TRBJ2-5	many	TRBV7-9	NA	CASSLEHGETQYF	TGTGCCAGCAGCTTAGAGCACGGAGAGACCCAGTACTTC
TRBJ1-2	NA	TRBV9	TRBD1	CASSFRRTGQEGYTF	TGTGCCAGCAGCTTCCGTCGGACAGGGCAAGAGGGCTACACCTTC
TRBJ2-1	NA	TRBV6-5	NA	CASSYTRWGASNEQFF	TGTGCCAGCAGTTACACGCGCTGGGGGGCCTCCAATGAGCAGTTCTTC
TRBJ2-1	NA	TRBV28	NA	CASSFTFGAEQFF	TGTGCCAGCAGTTTTACGTTTGGGGCTGAGCAGTTCTTC
TRBJ2-7	NA	TRBV30	TRBD1	CAWSVTGGTDEQYF	TGTGCCTGGAGTGTTACAGGGGGCACCGACGAGCAGTACTTC
TRBJ1-2	once	TRBV20-1	NA	CSAGGTTNYGYTF	TGCAGCGCTGGGGGAACTACTAACTATGGCTACACCTTC
TRBJ2-2	NA	TRBV12-3/TRBV12-4	TRBD1	CASSPRDSANTGELFF	TGTGCCAGCAGTCCCCGGGACAGCGCGAACACCGGGGAGCTGTTTTTT
TRBJ1-2	NA	TRBV4-1	NA	CASSREGGAGAYGYTF	TGCGCCAGCAGCCGGGAAGGAGGGGCAGGGGCCTATGGCTACACCTTC
TRBJ2-1	once	TRBV12-1	NA	CASRHLTVEGDEQFF	TGTGCCAGCAGGCATTTAACCGTAGAGGGCGATGAGCAGTTCTTC
TRBJ1-1	NA	TRBV5-1	NA	CASSGGGENTEAFF	TGCGCCAGCAGCGGGGGAGGGGAGAACACTGAAGCTTTCTTT
TRBJ2-5	NA	TRBV12-3/TRBV12-4	TRBD1	CASKTQGSGETQYF	TGTGCCAGCAAGACACAGGGGTCGGGAGAGACCCAGTACTTC
TRBJ1-2	NA	TRBV3-1	TRBD1	CASSQATQGKNYGYTF	TGTGCCAGCAGCCAAGCGACACAGGGGAAGAACTATGGCTACACCTTC
TRBJ1-1	NA	TRBV4-1	NA	CASSPGVPTYYMNTEAFF	TGCGCCAGCAGCCCGGGCGTTCCGACCTATTACATGAACACTGAAGCTTTCTTT
TRBJ2-1	once	TRBV12-3/TRBV12-4	NA	CASRSTVEQFF	TGTGCCAGCAGGTCGACAGTTGAGCAGTTCTTC
TRBJ2-3	NA	TRBV27	NA	CASSLDDTQYF	TGTGCCAGCAGTTTGGATGATACGCAGTATTTT
TRBJ2-2	few	TRBV4-1	NA	CASSQGRGTGELFF	TGCGCCAGCAGCCAAGGGAGGGGTACCGGGGAGCTGTTTTTT
TRBJ2-7	NA	TRBV30	NA	CAWSGEAAYEQYF	TGTGCCTGGAGTGGGGAGGCTGCCTACGAGCAGTACTTC
TRBJ2-7	NA	TRBV29-1	NA	CSVVSVGGNNYEQYF	TGCAGCGTTGTCTCCGTGGGGGGAAATAACTACGAGCAGTACTTC
TRBJ1-5	NA	TRBV10-3	NA	CAISEFPLSLYSNQPQHF	TGTGCCATCAGTGAGTTCCCCCTGAGTCTTTATAGCAATCAGCCCCAGCATTTT
TRBJ2-5	NA	TRBV11-2	NA	CASSLFSSGETQYF	TGTGCCAGCAGCTTATTTTCCAGTGGGGAGACCCAGTACTTC
TRBJ2-7	once	TRBV9	NA	CASSEGQGVGYEQYF	TGTGCCAGCAGCGAAGGCCAGGGAGTGGGCTACGAGCAGTACTTC
TRBJ2-7	NA	TRBV3-1	NA	CASSPLGEVEQYF	TGTGCCAGCAGCCCTCTGGGGGAGGTCGAGCAGTACTTC
TRBJ2-1	NA	TRBV4-1	TRBD2	CASSQSGLAGGDWQFF	TGCGCCAGCAGCCAAAGTGGCCTAGCGGGGGGGGATTGGCAGTTCTTC
TRBJ2-5	few	TRBV9	NA	CASSPEGGSETQYF	TGTGCCAGCAGCCCAGAGGGGGGGTCGGAGACCCAGTACTTC
TRBJ2-3	NA	TRBV11-2	NA	CASSLDSGTDTQYF	TGTGCCAGCAGCTTAGATAGTGGCACAGATACGCAGTATTTT
TRBJ1-2	NA	TRBV30	TRBD1	CAWSHMGDRADGYTF	TGTGCCTGGAGTCACATGGGGGACAGGGCGGACGGCTACACCTTC
TRBJ1-6	NA	TRBV6-1	TRBD1	CASRQWDSGNSPLHF	TGTGCCAGCAGACAATGGGACAGTGGAAATTCACCCCTCCACTTT
TRBJ1-1	NA	TRBV5-1	NA	CASSSYRVENTEAFF	TGCGCCAGCAGCTCCTACAGGGTGGAGAACACTGAAGCTTTCTTT
TRBJ2-1	NA	TRBV19	TRBD2	CASTIAGAYNEQFF	TGTGCCAGTACCATAGCGGGCGCCTACAATGAGCAGTTCTTC
TRBJ2-7	NA	TRBV28	TRBD2	CASSIPGLAYEQYF	TGTGCCAGCAGCATCCCGGGACTAGCCTACGAGCAGTACTTC
TRBJ2-7	NA	TRBV11-2	NA	CASRTDSGYEQYF	TGTGCCAGCAGGACAGACTCAGGCTACGAGCAGTACTTC
TRBJ1-1	NA	TRBV4-1	NA	CASSQVGGLGGNTEAFF	TGCGCCAGCAGCCAAGTCGGGGGGTTGGGTGGGAACACTGAAGCTTTCTTT
TRBJ2-4	once	TRBV28	TRBD2	CASIKTLAGMNIQYF	TGTGCCAGCATTAAGACCCTAGCGGGGATGAACATTCAGTACTTC